The T cell receptor beta chain under discussion was sequenced for a study of Ad26.COV2.S vaccination and SARS-CoV-2 variants. Overall study findings and caveats: Placebo recipients trailed vaccine recipients in spike-specific TCR breadth.

Measured with immunoSEQ multiplex PCR; TCRdb has only the in-frame clones, and not every one. In the table there are some 340,000 clones, approximately 86% of which are singletons. Notes on this clone: What it recognizes is unknown.

Treatment given: some 20 received Ad26.COV2.S at low or high dose, single or two shots; roughly five received placebo; per-sample allocation not given. The study sampled participants on day 63 after the first vaccine or placebo injection. The CDR3 is 15 residues long. Trimming removed 1 base from V and 5 bases from J; junction bases left unmatched: 4. Germline V lookup: CDR1 LGHDT, CDR2 YNNKEL (reference sequence). The source was peripheral blood, collected in a trial of Ad26.COV2.S vaccine versus placebo. The chain couples TRBV3-1 (or the pseudogene TRBV3-2) to TRBJ2-5, with TRBD1 matching 10 bases. The clonotype was recovered from a person aged 18-60 years who received the Ad26.COV2.S COVID-19 vaccine or a placebo. Written as DNA, the CDR3 is TGTGCCAGCAGCCAAGGACAGGGGGCTAAGGAGACCCAGTACTTC. Translating it yields CASSQGQGAKETQYF.